These T cell receptor beta chains were read from a single sample in a study of beta chain features in type 1 diabetes. Method: immunoSEQ multiplex PCR; TCRdb's copy keeps in-frame clones and lacks some. The sample has roughly 450,000 clones; roughly 14% are singletons. Source material: naive CD4+ T cells from blood. Every receptor here comes from a man aged 25-45 years in good health. Both conserved end residues are part of each CDR3. The D gene is left open where the match is weak. Size tells how often a clone was seen (once, few, many) or the class of an expanded clone, and some rows leave it out.

j_call clone_size v_call cdr3_length d_call cdr3_aa cdr3_nt
TRBJ1-2 few TRBV29-1 11 - CSVTREGGYTF TGCAGCGTGACCAGGGAGGGCGGCTACACCTTC
TRBJ2-1 - TRBV20-1 11 - CSGRAYNEQFF TGCAGTGGACGCGCCTACAATGAGCAGTTCTTC
TRBJ2-5 few TRBV7-2 13 - CASSELGRETQYF TGTGCCAGCAGCGAACTAGGCCGTGAGACCCAGTACTTC
TRBJ2-5 few TRBV7-9 13 TRBD1 CASSPGGQETQYF TGTGCCAGCAGCCCAGGGGGCCAAGAGACCCAGTACTTC
TRBJ2-1 many TRBV2 12 - CASTRDDNEQFF TGTGCCAGCACCAGGGACGACAATGAGCAGTTCTTC
TRBJ2-3 - TRBV4-1 17 - CASSQAIGGGLTDTQYF TGCGCCAGCAGCCAAGCAATTGGCGGGGGCCTCACAGATACGCAGTATTTT
TRBJ2-1 - TRBV14 14 - CASSQTRSGFEQFF TGTGCCAGCAGCCAAACGAGGAGCGGGTTTGAGCAGTTCTTC
TRBJ2-1 - TRBV5-4 16 TRBD2 CASNPTSGSSYNEQFF TGTGCCAGCAACCCGACTAGCGGGAGCTCCTACAATGAGCAGTTCTTC
TRBJ2-2 - TRBV5-1 15 - CASSLAQDNTGELFF TGCGCCAGCAGCTTGGCCCAGGATAACACCGGGGAGCTGTTTTTT
TRBJ2-5 few TRBV7-6 17 - CASSPFGVQGRVETQYF TGTGCCAGCAGTCCCTTTGGGGTACAGGGCCGGGTCGAGACCCAGTACTTC
TRBJ2-5 few TRBV19 14 - CASSRSGPQETQYF TGTGCCAGTAGCCGATCGGGTCCCCAAGAGACCCAGTACTTC
TRBJ1-2 - TRBV18 17 TRBD1 CASSLDRGRGRSYGYTF TGTGCCAGCTCCCTGGACAGGGGAAGAGGCAGGAGCTATGGCTACACCTTC
TRBJ1-1 - TRBV7-9 16 - CASSLSDLGEKTEAFF TGTGCCAGCAGCTTGTCAGATCTGGGAGAAAAAACTGAAGCTTTCTTT
TRBJ2-1 - TRBV4-3 15 - CASSQDVTSYNEQFF TGCGCCAGCAGCCAAGATGTAACGTCCTACAATGAGCAGTTCTTC
TRBJ2-1 few TRBV7-9 13 - CASSFRLFHEQFF TGTGCCAGCAGCTTTCGGCTTTTCCATGAGCAGTTCTTC
TRBJ2-7 few TRBV9 14 TRBD1 CASTSGQGTGEQYF TGTGCCAGCACCTCGGGACAGGGAACTGGCGAGCAGTACTTC
TRBJ2-3 few TRBV2 13 - CASSDTSTDTQYF TGTGCCAGCAGTGACACCAGCACAGATACGCAGTATTTT
TRBJ2-1 few TRBV7-2 11 - CASSPTNEQFF TGTGCCAGCAGCCCGACCAATGAGCAGTTCTTC
TRBJ2-1 few TRBV19 15 TRBD1 CASSIIRTGSDEQFF TGTGCCAGTAGTATCATACGGACAGGGAGCGATGAGCAGTTCTTC
TRBJ2-3 few TRBV9 16 TRBD2 CASSASGGRAPDTQYF TGTGCCAGCAGCGCGTCTGGCGGGAGGGCCCCAGATACGCAGTATTTT
TRBJ2-5 - TRBV9 17 - CASSPSGGTATQETQYF TGTGCCAGCAGCCCCTCCGGAGGGACAGCAACTCAAGAGACCCAGTACTTC
TRBJ2-3 once TRBV18 15 TRBD2 CASSTTSGNADTQYF TGTGCCAGCTCAACGACTAGCGGGAACGCAGATACGCAGTATTTT
TRBJ2-1 few TRBV30 15 TRBD2 CAWRASGSSYNEQFF TGTGCCTGGAGAGCAAGCGGGAGCTCCTACAATGAGCAGTTCTTC
TRBJ2-7 - TRBV18 13 - CASTRRTEDEQYF TGTGCCAGCACCCGGAGGACAGAGGACGAGCAGTACTTC
TRBJ2-3 few TRBV29-1 13 - CSVGGRFTDTQYF TGCAGCGTTGGGGGCCGGTTCACAGATACGCAGTATTTT
TRBJ2-1 few TRBV9 14 - CASSVEPRSNEQFF TGTGCCAGCAGCGTAGAACCTAGGTCGAATGAGCAGTTCTTC
TRBJ2-3 - TRBV19 16 - CASTNKPVPTQDTQYF TGTGCCAGTACCAATAAACCGGTCCCCACACAAGATACGCAGTATTTT
TRBJ2-7 - TRBV6-5 14 - CASSRGGLTYEQYF TGTGCCAGCAGCCGCGGCGGGTTGACCTACGAGCAGTACTTC
TRBJ1-2 - TRBV29-1 13 TRBD1 CSVDRGQNYGYTF TGCAGCGTTGACAGGGGGCAGAACTATGGCTACACCTTC
TRBJ2-1 - TRBV2 14 TRBD2 CASRTSGRTVEQFF TGTGCCAGCAGGACTAGCGGGAGGACGGTTGAGCAGTTCTTC
TRBJ2-5 few TRBV18 16 - CASSPMDSLYQETQYF TGTGCCAGCTCACCGATGGACTCACTCTACCAAGAGACCCAGTACTTC
TRBJ2-5 - TRBV13 13 TRBD1 CASSLGTAPWQYF TGTGCCAGCAGCTTGGGGACAGCTCCCTGGCAGTACTTC
TRBJ2-5 few TRBV5-4 14 - CASSLDPQQETQYF TGTGCCAGCAGCTTGGATCCACAGCAAGAGACCCAGTACTTC
TRBJ1-2 - TRBV29-1 13 TRBD1 CSVVPGQGYGYTF TGCAGCGTTGTACCGGGACAGGGGTATGGCTACACCTTC
TRBJ2-1 few TRBV6-1 15 - CASSELALGISEQFF TGTGCCAGCAGTGAGTTGGCACTTGGCATCAGTGAGCAGTTCTTC
TRBJ2-5 - TRBV4-3 17 - CASSQETPGDFQETQYF TGCGCCAGCAGCCAAGAAACTCCAGGCGACTTCCAAGAGACCCAGTACTTC
TRBJ2-7 few TRBV6-5 15 - CASSYSSAGPYEQYF TGTGCCAGCAGTTACTCGAGTGCGGGGCCCTACGAGCAGTACTTC
TRBJ1-6 - TRBV4-3 13 - CASSQEWDSPLHF TGCGCCAGCAGCCAAGAATGGGATTCACCCCTCCACTTT
TRBJ2-1 - TRBV6-5 12 - CASTTTSNEQFF TGTGCCAGCACCACCACAAGCAATGAGCAGTTCTTC
TRBJ2-7 - TRBV7-2 14 - CASSLAGAPREQYF TGTGCCAGCAGCTTAGCGGGGGCCCCGAGGGAGCAGTACTTC
TRBJ2-2 few TRBV29-1 11 - CSVGSTGELFF TGCAGCGTTGGAAGTACCGGGGAGCTGTTTTTT
TRBJ1-2 few TRBV19 16 - CASRLDGNLTNYGYTF TGTGCCAGTAGGTTAGACGGAAACCTCACTAACTATGGCTACACCTTC
TRBJ1-3 - TRBV27 14 - CASSSRYSGNTIYF TGTGCCAGCAGTTCCCGCTACTCTGGAAACACCATATATTTT
TRBJ2-7 - TRBV27 15 - CASSFGVPSLYEQYF TGTGCCAGCAGTTTCGGGGTCCCGAGCCTCTACGAGCAGTACTTC
TRBJ2-7 few TRBV29-1 13 - CSVAQGVIDEQYF TGCAGCGTTGCCCAGGGTGTGATCGACGAGCAGTACTTC
TRBJ2-5 few TRBV5-4 11 - CASSHQETQYF TGTGCCAGCAGCCACCAAGAGACCCAGTACTTC
TRBJ1-5 - TRBV5-1 15 - CASSLAGQLNQPQHF TGCGCCAGCAGCTTGGCCGGACAGTTGAATCAGCCCCAGCATTTT